The source of this T cell receptor beta chain is a study of shared clonotypes between healthy human individuals. Whole-study context: Three plates each covered CD4 naive and memory; CD8 naive two, CD8 memory one. Findings and caveats of the study: Sorted-subset samples were not fully sequenced, rarefaction indicated. Investigators expected sequencing depth to affect clonotype sharing among donors. Non-shared clonotypes displayed generation probabilities falling below those of clonotypes present in all four donors.

There are 15 residues in the CDR3. The germline gives CDR1 SGHNT, CDR2 YYREEE (reference sequence). J lost 1 base, V lost 4 bases, and 6 bases had no gene match. This clone has a single count. The antigen remains undetermined. TCRdb's table, derived via immunoSEQ multiplex PCR, lists solely in-frame clones and lacks some. The table includes more than 2,000,000 clones, approximately 95% detected once. The sequence was collected from a man between 18 and 35 years old in good health. Some clones in this sample may be carry-over from other donors' samples. Sequencing input: naive CD4+ T cells from PBMCs. Documented subset: CD45RA+ positively selected. This chain uses TRBV5-4 with TRBJ2-7; 9 bases are shared with TRBD1. The CDR3 loop is CASSPPGQGSYEQYF. CDR3 DNA: TGTGCCAGCAGCCCGCCGGGACAGGGTTCCTACGAGCAGTACTTC.